The 5 T cell receptor beta chains reported below all come from one sample, sequenced in a study of blood T cell repertoires in COVID-19. Data came from immunoSEQ multiplex PCR; TCRdb stores just in-frame clones and leaves some out. Of about 96,000 clones listed, about 81% are singletons. The sample was peripheral blood. These receptors all come from a woman aged 55-70 years with acute or convalescent COVID-19.

The CDR3 nucleotides are TGCGCCAGCAGTCAGCGGGGCATCCCCAAATCTGACCACGAGCAGTACTTC. As protein: CASSQRGIPKSDHEQYF. V usage is TRBV23-1 and J usage is TRBJ2-7, with a weak D call TRBD2 (6 bases). TRBV23-1 is marked as an open reading frame, function uncertain. With 3 bases removed from V and 5 bases from J, the gap between germline ends came to 23 bases. The CDR3 contains 17 residues.

The table lists this clone with a count of one. The V call is TRBV7-6, the J call TRBJ2-1; D perhaps matches TRBD1 (6 bases). The CDR3 extends over 14 amino acids. V lost 1 base, J lost 5 bases, and 9 bases lay in between. Germline-derived CDR1 and CDR2 are SGHVS and FNYEAQ. For the CDR3, the DNA is TGTGCCAGCAGCTTAGAACAGGGCCACAATGAGCAGTTCTTC. Amino acids: CASSLEQGHNEQFF.

This rearrangement joins TRBV2 to TRBJ2-2; TRBD2 aligns across 9 bases. This CDR3 is 16 amino acids long. Germline CDR1 is SNHLY and CDR2 is FYNNEI. V gave up 8 bases and J gave up 6 bases; unmatched junction bases: 13. CDR3 sequence: CASGLAGASGAGELFF. CDR3 DNA sequence: TGTGCCAGCGGTTTAGCGGGGGCCTCGGGGGCCGGGGAGCTGTTTTTT.

This rearrangement joins TRBV5-6 to TRBJ1-1; no clear D gene. Per germline, CDR1 SGHDT and CDR2 YYEEEE. Trimming pared 6 bases from V and 3 bases from J, leaving 15 bases between. The CDR3 has 14 residues. The CDR3 protein is CASTLTVGDTEAFF. CDR3 DNA: TGTGCCAGCACCCTCACAGTGGGCGACACTGAAGCTTTCTTT.

The gene calls are TRBV4-1 and TRBJ2-1, with 8 bases lining up with TRBD2. The V and J ends lost 0 bases and 8 bases, in that order; junction bases with no gene match: 9. CDR1 is MGHRA, CDR2 YSYEKL, per germline. This CDR3 has 16 amino acids. The CDR3 DNA reads as TGCGCCAGCAGCCAAGAGCGTCTAGCGGGTTGGGATGAGCAGTTCTTC. It yields the protein CASSQERLAGWDEQFF.